This T cell receptor beta chain emerged from a study of T cell repertoires in cytomegalovirus infection. Whole-study findings and limits: In two of eight donors, the top clonotype was HLA-C-restricted CMV-specific.

TCRdb independently ran MiXCR on the reads; one entry per CDR3 protein. The profile shows around 78,000 distinct CDR3 sequences, about 24% of them singletons. This clonotype showed up many times. Its antigen is unknown. The germline V and J ends were trimmed by 2 bases and 5 bases, with 10 bases remaining between them. The germline V gene encodes CDR1 MNHEY and CDR2 SVGEGT. This CDR3 is built from 14 residues. The chain uses TRBV6-2 or TRBV6-3 and TRBJ1-5, with a tentative D call TRBD1 (5 bases). Source: CD8+ T cells from cultured PBMCs, taken from culture after CMV antigen stimulation. The receptor comes from a human donor in good health (CMV status not recorded). Some clones in this sample may be carry-over from other donors' samples. Here the CDR3 DNA reads TGTGCCAGCAGTTACGGGGGGACTTATCAGCCCCAGCATTTT. It translates to CASSYGGTYQPQHF.